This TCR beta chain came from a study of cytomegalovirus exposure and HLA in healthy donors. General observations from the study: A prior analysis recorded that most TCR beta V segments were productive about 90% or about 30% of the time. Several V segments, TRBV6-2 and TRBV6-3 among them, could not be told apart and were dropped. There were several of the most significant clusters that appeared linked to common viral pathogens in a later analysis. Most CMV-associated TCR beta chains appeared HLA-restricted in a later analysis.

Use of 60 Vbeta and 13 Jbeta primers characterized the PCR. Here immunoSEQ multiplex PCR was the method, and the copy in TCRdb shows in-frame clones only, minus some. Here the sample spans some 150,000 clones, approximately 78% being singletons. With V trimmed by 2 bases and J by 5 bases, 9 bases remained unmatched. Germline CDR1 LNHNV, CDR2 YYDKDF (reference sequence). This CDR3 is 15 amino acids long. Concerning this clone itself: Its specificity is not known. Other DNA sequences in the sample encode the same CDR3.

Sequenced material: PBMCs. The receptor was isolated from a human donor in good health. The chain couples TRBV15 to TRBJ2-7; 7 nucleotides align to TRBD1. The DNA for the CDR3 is TGTGCCACCAGCAGACCCCTTGACAGGGACCACGAGCAGTACTTC. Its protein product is CATSRPLDRDHEQYF.